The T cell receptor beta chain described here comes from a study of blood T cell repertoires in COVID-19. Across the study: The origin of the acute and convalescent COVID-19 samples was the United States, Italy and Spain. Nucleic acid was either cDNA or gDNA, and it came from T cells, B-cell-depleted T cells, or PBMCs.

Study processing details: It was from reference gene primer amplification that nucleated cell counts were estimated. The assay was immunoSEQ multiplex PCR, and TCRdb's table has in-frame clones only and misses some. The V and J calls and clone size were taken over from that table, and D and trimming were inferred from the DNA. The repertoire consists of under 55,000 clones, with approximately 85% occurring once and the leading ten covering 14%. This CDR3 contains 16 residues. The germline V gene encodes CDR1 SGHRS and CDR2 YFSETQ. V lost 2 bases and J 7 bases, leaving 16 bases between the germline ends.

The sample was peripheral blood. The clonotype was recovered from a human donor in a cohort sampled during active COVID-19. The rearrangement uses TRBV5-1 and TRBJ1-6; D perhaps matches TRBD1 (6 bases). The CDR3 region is CASSLNGQLENSPLHF. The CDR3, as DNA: TGCGCCAGCAGCTTAAATGGACAGCTCGAAAATTCACCCCTCCACTTT.